Included here is one TCR beta chain sequence, with context. Its antigen is undetermined. These data originate in a study of chemoradiotherapy in HPV16-positive cancers. Findings and caveats of the study: In HPV16-positive patients, HPV-responsive T-cell expansion tracked better recurrence-free survival. The functional HPV-specific definition rests on just a couple of HPV16-positive patients. Candidate HPV-specific clones and E7-related TCR motifs grew in tumor during treatment.

Over chemoradiotherapy, repertoires were sampled more than once. Germline CDR1 MDHEN, CDR2 SYDVKM. The CDR3 loop spans 15 amino acids. V was cut by 5 bases and J by 0 bases, with 13 bases left in between. The protocol was immunoSEQ multiplex PCR, while the TCRdb copy is restricted to in-frame clones and leaves out a portion. The sample holds about 25,000 clones; approximately 94% are singletons and the top ten take roughly 2.5%. This sequence joins TRBV28 and TRBJ2-5, with D unclear. Sample collection occurred from a patient who underwent chemoradiotherapy. This clonotype was obtained from a human donor with HPV-associated anogenital cancer. DNA for the CDR3: TGTGCCAGCAGTCACCCGACCCGTTACCAAGAGACCCAGTACTTC. Residues: CASSHPTRYQETQYF.